This T cell receptor (beta chain) was captured by sequencing in a study of cytomegalovirus exposure and HLA in healthy donors (dated by TCRdb to the late 2010s). About the study as a whole: In an earlier analysis of 587 of the donors, around 290 Gb of sequence data and about 110 million unique TCR beta sequences from roughly 190 million T cells were reported. The study profiled the T cell repertoires of hundreds of subjects by immunosequencing and related them to cytomegalovirus serostatus. An early release that covered approximately 600 HLA-typed donors contained approximately 300 gigabases of sequencing data and tens of millions of unique TCR sequences. Both class I and class II loci were covered by HLA typing, at four-digit resolution. Besides the first cohort of approximately 670 subjects, a separate validation cohort made up of roughly 120 different subjects was used. In an earlier analysis of 587 of the donors, high-throughput TCR beta sequencing was used to judge whether each TCR beta V gene segment behaved as functional or pseudogenic. All discovery cohort repertoires had been generated using a single sequencing platform. Typing coverage differed by locus: A, B, C, DRB1 and DQB1 were typed in about 620-630 donors, DQA1 in 522, DPA1 in some 570, and DPB1 in 400 to 490. A later genetic analysis used genome-wide SNP genotypes for about 65% of the 666 donors, treating that subset as a discovery cohort. The aim of the study was to test whether cataloging public T cell receptors could identify signatures of past pathogen exposure. The genetic ancestry cluster associated with self-reported Caucasian donors included around 76% of the roughly 400 genotyped donors. Among some 400 genotyped donors of the cohort, an average of approximately 220,000 unique TCR beta nucleotide sequences was sequenced per donor, of which about 19% were non-productive. Donor age, sex, ethnicity and CMV serostatus were compiled alongside the repertoire data. In a later analysis, previously published TCR beta repertoires from roughly 710 donors were re-analyzed and high-resolution HLA genotyping was added so that TCR occurrence patterns could be studied. The later analysis used no new phenotypic data to find candidate immune exposures, relying instead on TCR beta sequences and their occurrence across donors. Several DR-DQ haplotypes were treated as single units for association and clustering because of strong linkage in the cohort. To predict cytomegalovirus infection status, the study combined high-throughput TCR immunosequencing, statistical association of individual TCRs with disease status, and machine learning. The study at large found these results: V-gene and J-gene trimming of TCR beta chains was associated with a missense DCLRE1C variant in a later genetic analysis, and the association was replicated in an independent cohort. In an earlier analysis of approximately 590 of the donors, most TCR beta V segments were observed in productive rearrangements about 90% or about 30% of the time, broadly matching IMGT annotations. Some IMGT-functional V segments, including TRBV6-2 and TRBV6-3, could not be told apart with the 87-base-pair reads, so those segments were excluded. In a later analysis, about 17,000 TCR beta sequences were associated with specific HLA alleles at a false discovery rate of 0.05. Because HLA typing was unavailable for some donors at each locus, only the typed subset was used in association tests. A total of fewer than 200 TCR beta chains were listed by the study as associated with cytomegalovirus. A later analysis reported that several top co-occurrence clusters appeared linked to parvovirus B19, influenza, CMV and Epstein-Barr virus. The classifier was reported to diagnose cytomegalovirus status with high specificity and sensitivity in both the original cohort and the validation cohort. According to a later analysis, most CMV-associated TCR beta chains appeared to be HLA-restricted, and the HLA associations seemed to be driven largely by CMV exposure. The presence/absence analyses assumed that sequencing depth was roughly uniform across donors, and that assumption may not be true. For the cohort, immune exposure information was limited to CMV serostatus. A further reported finding was that TCR beta sequences accurately predicted the HLA-A and HLA-B alleles for most subjects in the first cohort. According to a later genetic analysis, donors in an Asian-associated ancestry cluster had fewer N-insertions in productive TCRs than the approximately 710-donor mean. In this cohort, only TCR beta chains were sequenced, and detectable features were limited by the absence of alpha or paired-chain data. In vitro tests confirmed that three of the cytomegalovirus-associated TCR beta chains recognize cytomegalovirus antigens. Most TCR sequences were observed very rarely across donors, whereas some public TCRs were present in many individuals. In a later analysis, HLA-associated TCR beta chains showed more clonal expansion and lower generation probabilities than non-associated chains that were equally common. When HLA alleles, especially DR and DQ, strongly co-occurred, TCR associations were difficult to assign to individual alleles. Linkage disequilibrium might explain the correlated functional status among segregating V segments, but an unknown experimental factor could not be ruled out. The sequencing pipeline was judged likely to have produced a cluster of highly shared sequence variants as a technical artifact. Because counts were too low, seventeen rarely observed V segments, including chromosome 9 orphons, were left out of the earlier analysis of over 550 of the donors. The authors suggested that the approach could potentially be extended to other disease states and immunological phenotypes. In a later analysis, the rate of TCR association differed among HLA loci, with DRB1 alleles having the most associated TCRs and HLA-C alleles having the fewest.

In the case of this clone: Which antigen it targets is not known. Base qualities are not recorded, but no much larger clone differs from it by a single base.

Receptor amplification or capture employed the immunoSEQ multiplex PCR assay. For the multiplex PCR, a mixture combining 60 forward primers for TCR Vbeta segments and 13 reverse primers for TCR Jbeta segments was used. Amplification of the CDR3 region of rearranged TCR beta genes was performed with a multiplex PCR assay on genomic DNA. Amplified TCR beta libraries were sequenced as 87-base-pair reads on the Illumina HiSeq System. Under the source paper's analysis protocol: Across the 670 or so repertoires, a later analysis counted roughly 77 million unique TCR beta chains, roughly 11 million of which were shared by at least two donors. Raw reads were error-corrected and collapsed into unique sequences by a nearest-neighbor algorithm in which closely related sequences were merged to remove PCR and sequencing errors. To assign V, D and J gene segments, CDR3 sequences were aligned to IMGT reference sequences. For a sequence to be retained, a match of at least six nucleotides was required to both a V gene segment and a J gene segment. Rearrangements were classified as productive when the CDR3 lacked stop codons and remained in frame with V and J, and all other rearrangements were classified as non-productive. Following IMGT convention, CDR3 was defined as the stretch from the second conserved V-encoded cysteine up to the conserved J-encoded phenylalanine. The earlier analysis of about 620 of the donors excluded sequences that lacked an unambiguous match to a single V gene segment. In an earlier analysis of 587 of the donors, V segments were called functional above 56.7% productive rearrangements and were called segregating when the between-donor standard deviation exceeded 5%. To diagnose cytomegalovirus status from the catalog of TCR beta chain sequences, a statistical classification framework was built. V and J gene assignment, in a later analysis, came from comparing TCR nucleotide sequences with IMGT/GENE-DB human TR gene sequences. Using the TCRdist pipeline, a later analysis assigned CDR3 sequences along with most-parsimonious VDJ recombination scenarios. In a later analysis, each TCR beta chain was defined by its CDR3 amino acid sequence together with its V-gene family, and reads without a unique V-gene family were excluded. To address suspected cross-contamination and a sequencing artifact, a later analysis removed roughly 580 highly shared, low-generation-probability nucleotide sequences. In a later analysis, a clonal expansion index was calculated for each public chain from normalized within-repertoire ranks of inferred template counts. In a later analysis, generation probabilities were computed using a VDJ recombination model fitted to out-of-frame rearrangements, and the results were checked against IGoR. In a later analysis, hypergeometric tests were used to score TCR-TCR, TCR-HLA and TCR-CMV co-occurrence, with a repertoire-size bias correction applied to TCR pairs. A later analysis estimated false discovery rates by permuting HLA or CMV assignments 20 times. In a later analysis, co-occurring TCRs were grouped with DBSCAN, and TCRdist sequence similarity was added when clustering was performed within HLA-allele-positive subsets. For co-occurrence clustering, repertoires with fewer than 30,000 or more than 120,000 public chains were excluded, along with a handful of repertoires with anomalous nucleotide sharing. TCRdb stores this immuneACCESS table with in-frame sequences only. Part of the clones is absent; in the studies checked, under half of the shortfall reflects unresolved V genes, and no reason is known for the rest. That table furnishes V, J and clone size, whereas the DNA furnished D and trimming. This sample is represented by 90,000 or so clones; 70% to 75% of them were singletons. The biggest ten clones account for 16% of the sample.

The cohort comprised around 700 healthy bone marrow donors. At the time of sampling, every cohort member was nominally healthy, though immune exposures that went unrecorded were likely present. The donor tested CMV seropositive, placing the donor among the 289 seropositive members of the cohort. A peripheral blood sample was collected from each donor, and TCR beta sequencing was performed on peripheral blood mononuclear cells. Genomic DNA was extracted from the blood cell samples with the Qiagen DNeasy Blood Extraction Kit. The junction shows trimming of 1 base on V and 7 bases on J, plus 11 bases between the germline ends. The CDR3 spans 15 residues, from the cysteine through the phenylalanine. CDR3 DNA only is kept here, 45 bases in frame from base 1. As encoded in the germline V gene, CDR1 is MDHEN while CDR2 is SYDVKM.

The chain joins TRBV28 to TRBJ1-6; TRBD1 is a possible D gene, resting on 6 matching bases. The receptor comes from a woman between 18 and 29 years old in good health and CMV-seropositive. The source material was PBMCs. The CDR3 sequence is CASSLFQGSNSPLHF. The nucleotide sequence reads as follows: TGTGCCAGCAGTTTATTTCAGGGGTCGAATTCACCCCTCCACTTT.